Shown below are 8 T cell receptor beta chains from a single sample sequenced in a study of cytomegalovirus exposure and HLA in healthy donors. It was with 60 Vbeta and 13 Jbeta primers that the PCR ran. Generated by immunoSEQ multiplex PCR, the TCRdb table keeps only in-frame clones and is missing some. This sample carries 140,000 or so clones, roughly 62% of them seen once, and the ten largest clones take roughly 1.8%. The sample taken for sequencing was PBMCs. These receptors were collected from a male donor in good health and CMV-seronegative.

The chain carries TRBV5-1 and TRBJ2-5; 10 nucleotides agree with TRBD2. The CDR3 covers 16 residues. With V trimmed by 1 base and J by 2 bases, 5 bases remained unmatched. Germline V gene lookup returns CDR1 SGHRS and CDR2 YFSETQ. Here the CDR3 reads CASSLLQAGGQETQYF. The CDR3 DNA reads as TGCGCCAGCAGCTTGCTGCAAGCGGGGGGGCAAGAGACCCAGTACTTC.

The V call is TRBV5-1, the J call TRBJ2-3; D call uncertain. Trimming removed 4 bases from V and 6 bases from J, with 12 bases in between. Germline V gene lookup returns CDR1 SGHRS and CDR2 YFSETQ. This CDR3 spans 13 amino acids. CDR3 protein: CASSPLLEDTQYF. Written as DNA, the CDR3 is TGCGCCAGCAGCCCCCTTTTGGAGGATACGCAGTATTTT.

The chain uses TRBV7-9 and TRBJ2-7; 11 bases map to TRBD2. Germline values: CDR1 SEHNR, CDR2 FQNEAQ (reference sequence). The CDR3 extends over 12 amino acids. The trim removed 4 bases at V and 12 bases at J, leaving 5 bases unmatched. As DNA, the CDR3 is TGTGCCAGCAGCTCGACTAGCGGGGAAACGTACTTC. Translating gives CASSSTSGETYF.

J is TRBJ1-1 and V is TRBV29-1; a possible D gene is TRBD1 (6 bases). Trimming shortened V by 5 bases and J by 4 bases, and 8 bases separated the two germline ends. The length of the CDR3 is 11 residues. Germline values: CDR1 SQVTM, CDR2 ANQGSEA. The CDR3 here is CSVYRVTEAFF. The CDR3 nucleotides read TGCAGCGTTTACAGGGTCACTGAAGCTTTCTTT.

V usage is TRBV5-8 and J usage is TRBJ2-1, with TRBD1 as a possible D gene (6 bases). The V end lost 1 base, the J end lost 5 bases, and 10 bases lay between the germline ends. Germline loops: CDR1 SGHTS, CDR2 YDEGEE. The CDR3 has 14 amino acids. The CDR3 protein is CASSLLDSHNEQFF. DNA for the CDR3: TGTGCCAGCAGCTTGTTGGACAGTCACAATGAGCAGTTCTTC.

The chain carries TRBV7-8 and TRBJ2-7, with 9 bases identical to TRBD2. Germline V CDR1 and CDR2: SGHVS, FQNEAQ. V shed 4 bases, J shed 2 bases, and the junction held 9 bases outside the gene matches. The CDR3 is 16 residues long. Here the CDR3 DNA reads TGTGCCAGCAGCTCCTCTTCCAGCGGGGGGACCTACGAGCAGTACTTC. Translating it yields CASSSSSSGGTYEQYF.

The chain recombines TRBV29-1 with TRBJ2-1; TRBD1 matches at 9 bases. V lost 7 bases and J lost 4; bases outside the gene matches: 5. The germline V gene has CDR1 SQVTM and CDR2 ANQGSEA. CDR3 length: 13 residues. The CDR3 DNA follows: TGCAGCGGTGGACAGGGGTTTTACAATGAGCAGTTCTTC. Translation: CSGGQGFYNEQFF.

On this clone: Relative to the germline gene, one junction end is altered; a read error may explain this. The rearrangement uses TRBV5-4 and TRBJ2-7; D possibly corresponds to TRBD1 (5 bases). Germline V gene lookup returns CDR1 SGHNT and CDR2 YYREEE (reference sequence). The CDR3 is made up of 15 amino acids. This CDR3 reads CPSSQPQASSYEQYF. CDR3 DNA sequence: TGTCCCAGCAGCCAGCCACAGGCTAGCTCCTACGAGCAGTACTTC.